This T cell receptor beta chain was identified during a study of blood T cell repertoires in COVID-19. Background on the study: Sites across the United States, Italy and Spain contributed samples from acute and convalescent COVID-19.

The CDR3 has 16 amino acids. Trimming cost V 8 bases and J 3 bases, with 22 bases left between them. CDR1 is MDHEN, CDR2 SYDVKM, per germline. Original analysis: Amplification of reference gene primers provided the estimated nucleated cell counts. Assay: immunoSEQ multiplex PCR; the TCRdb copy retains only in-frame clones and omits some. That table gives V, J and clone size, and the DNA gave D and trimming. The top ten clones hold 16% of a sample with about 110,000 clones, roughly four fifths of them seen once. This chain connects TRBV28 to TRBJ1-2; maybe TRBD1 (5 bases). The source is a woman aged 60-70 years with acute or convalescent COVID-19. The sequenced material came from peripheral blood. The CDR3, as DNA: TGTGCCAGCGCCGATAACTCATGGGGCCAGGACTATGGCTACACCTTC. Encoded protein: CASADNSWGQDYGYTF.